Shown below are 21 T cell receptor beta chains from a single sample sequenced in a study of T cell responses to AZD1222 COVID-19 vaccine. Sequencing was performed with immunoSEQ multiplex PCR; in TCRdb, only in-frame clones are kept and a portion is missing. The sample lists fewer than 200,000 clones, 90% to 95% occurring once. Here the sequenced sample was peripheral blood, taken 28 days after the second AZD1222 dose. Source of these receptors: an adult who received the AZD1222 COVID-19 vaccine.

This clone appeared a single time. CDR3 coding DNA: TGCGCCAGCAGCTTGGACGTTCCTAGAAGTTTCACCGGGGAGCTGTTTTTT. Translation: CASSLDVPRSFTGELFF. The chain links TRBV5-1 to TRBJ2-2; no clear D gene. The CDR3 covers 17 residues. Germline V lookup: CDR1 SGHRS, CDR2 YFSETQ. The V end was cut by 0 bases, the J end by 4 bases, with 16 bases between. Complete variable domain (other parts from reference TRBV5-1 and TRBJ2-2): KAGVTQTPRYLIKTRGQQVTLSCSPISGHRSVSWYQQTPGQGLQFLFEYFSETQRNKGNFPGRFSGRQFSNSRSEMNVSTLELGDSALYLCASSLDVPRSFTGELFFGEGSRLTVL.

This clone is a singleton in its sample. The chain combines TRBV18 with TRBJ2-5; D uncertain. Trimming cost V 1 base and J 5 bases, with 11 bases left between them. The CDR3 extends over 14 amino acids. Germline V lookup: CDR1 KGHSH, CDR2 LQKENI. CDR3 nucleotide sequence: TGTGCCAGCTCACCACTTGACACCGCGGAGACCCAGTACTTC. Protein product: CASSPLDTAETQYF. The full variable domain, completed using reference TRBV18 and TRBJ2-5, is NAGVMQNPRHLVRRRGQEARLRCSPMKGHSHVYWYRQLPEEGLKFMVYLQKENIIDESGMPKERFSAEFPKEGPSILRIQQVVRGDSAAYFCASSPLDTAETQYFGPGTRLLVL.

CDR3 sequence reads: CASSMSGIYTGELFF. CDR3 coding DNA: TGTGCCAGTAGTATGTCGGGTATATACACCGGGGAGCTGTTTTTT. The J gene is TRBJ2-2, the V gene TRBV19; no definite D call. The germline CDR1 and CDR2 sequences are LNHDA and SQIVND (reference sequence). The CDR3 spans 15 residues. V lost 3 bases, J lost 3 bases, and 11 bases lay in between.

The V and J genes are TRBV19 and TRBJ1-5, with 7 bases lining up with TRBD1. This CDR3 is built from 13 residues. Germline CDR1 is LNHDA and CDR2 is SQIVND (reference sequence). The ends lost 0 bases at V and 13 bases at J; junction bases unmatched: 6. The CDR3 DNA follows: TGTGCCAGTAGTATAGATCTGGACAGGCTACAGCATTTT. Protein sequence: CASSIDLDRLQHF. Full variable domain (outside the CDR3, taken from reference TRBV19 and TRBJ1-5): DGGITQSPKYLFRKEGQNVTLSCEQNLNHDAMYWYRQDPGQGLRLIYYSQIVNDFQKGDIAEGYSVSREKKESFPLTVTSAQKNPTAFYLCASSIDLDRLQHFGDGTRLSIL.

The chain combines TRBV5-1 with TRBJ2-1; no clear D. The germline V gene has CDR1 SGHRS and CDR2 YFSETQ. The germline V and J ends were trimmed by 0 bases and 7 bases, with 2 bases remaining between them. This CDR3 contains 11 residues. CDR3: CASSLANEQFF. CDR3 DNA: TGCGCCAGCAGCTTGGCTAATGAGCAGTTCTTC. Looking up the rest from reference TRBV5-1 and TRBJ2-1 gives the full variable domain: KAGVTQTPRYLIKTRGQQVTLSCSPISGHRSVSWYQQTPGQGLQFLFEYFSETQRNKGNFPGRFSGRQFSNSRSEMNVSTLELGDSALYLCASSLANEQFFGPGTRLTVL.

This clone occurred once. The chain couples TRBV25-1 to TRBJ1-6; tentative D call: TRBD1 (6 bases). The CDR3 extends over 17 amino acids. CDR1 MGHDK and CDR2 SYGVNS come from the germline V gene. V was trimmed by 1 base and J by 1 base, leaving 11 bases between them. The chain's CDR3 is CASSEFGGASYNSPLHF. The DNA of the CDR3 is TGTGCCAGCAGTGAATTCGGGGGCGCGTCCTATAATTCACCCCTCCACTTT.

The CDR3 sequence is CSVSKTGELFF. In DNA form, the CDR3 reads TGCAGCGTCTCAAAGACCGGGGAGCTGTTTTTT. The chain links TRBV29-1 to TRBJ2-2; D unresolved. The CDR3 is made up of 11 amino acids. Germline CDR1 is SQVTM and CDR2 is ANQGSEA. V was clipped by 6 bases and J by 5 bases, with 7 bases between them.

The genes are TRBV28 and TRBJ2-5; D not certain. Per germline, CDR1 MDHEN and CDR2 SYDVKM. Trimming pared 4 bases from V and 3 bases from J, leaving 6 bases between. The CDR3 is 12 residues long. CDR3 nucleotides: TGTGCCAGCAGTTCTGAGGAAGAGACCCAGTACTTC. Its translation: CASSSEEETQYF.

This chain uses TRBV5-5 with TRBJ1-6; TRBD1 matches at 7 bases. This CDR3 has 14 residues. Germline CDR1 and CDR2: SGHKS and YYEKEE (reference sequence). The V gene end was trimmed by 2 bases and the J gene end by 10 bases; junction bases not matched to a gene: 6. The CDR3 loop reads CASSLRDRSSPLHF. The CDR3 region has the DNA TGTGCCAGCAGCTTACGGGACAGAAGCTCACCCCTCCACTTT.

This clone appeared a few times. V usage is TRBV19 and J usage is TRBJ2-5; D call uncertain. CDR1 is LNHDA, CDR2 SQIVND, per germline (reference sequence). CDR3 length: 14 amino acids. The germline V and J ends were trimmed by 7 bases and 4 bases, with 16 bases remaining between them. For the CDR3, the DNA is TGTGCCAGTAACCCCGGACGGAGTGGAGAGACCCAGTACTTC. This translates into CASNPGRSGETQYF. Using reference TRBV19 and TRBJ2-5 for the parts outside the CDR3, the full variable domain is DGGITQSPKYLFRKEGQNVTLSCEQNLNHDAMYWYRQDPGQGLRLIYYSQIVNDFQKGDIAEGYSVSREKKESFPLTVTSAQKNPTAFYLCASNPGRSGETQYFGPGTRLLVL.

The V call is TRBV24-1, the J call TRBJ2-3, with 7 nucleotides matching TRBD2. CDR3 length equals 15 residues. In germline, CDR1 is KGHDR, CDR2 SFDVKD. Losses at the gene ends were 7 bases for V and 5 bases for J; bases not matched to a gene: 11. The DNA of the CDR3 is TGTGCCACCAGCTCTTCAACTAGCGTCGGAGATACGCAGTATTTT. It encodes CATSSSTSVGDTQYF.

The chain joins TRBV5-4 to TRBJ2-7; the D gene is possibly TRBD1 (6 bases). Germline V CDR1 and CDR2: SGHNT, YYREEE (reference sequence). V shed 5 bases and J shed 2 bases, with 17 bases lying between them. There are 15 residues in the CDR3. The CDR3 bases are TGTGCCAGCAGATCACAGGGCGAAAGAACCTACGAGCAGTACTTC. Translating it yields CASRSQGERTYEQYF.

The rearrangement uses TRBV5-4 and TRBJ1-5; D is unresolved. Trimming took off 4 bases at V and 2 bases at J, with 13 bases between the two ends. The germline V gene encodes CDR1 SGHNT and CDR2 YYREEE (reference sequence). CDR3 length: 15 residues. This CDR3 reads CASSPGPSGNQPQHF. In DNA form, the CDR3 reads TGTGCCAGCAGCCCGGGCCCTTCCGGCAATCAGCCCCAGCATTTT.

CDR3 sequence reads: CASSLRQGLLAGELFF. In nucleotides, the CDR3 is TGTGCCAGCAGCCTTCGACAGGGACTTTTAGCCGGGGAGCTGTTTTTT. The chain recombines TRBV3-1 (or the pseudogene TRBV3-2) with TRBJ2-2, with D perhaps matching TRBD1 (7 bases). Germline values: CDR1 LGHDT, CDR2 YNNKEL (reference sequence). The ends were cut back, 4 bases at V and 6 bases at J, with 18 bases in the middle. The length of the CDR3 is 16 residues.

The chain employs TRBV27 and TRBJ2-7; D gene uncertain. V was pared by 3 bases and J by 1 base, with 7 bases between. CDR1 is MNHEY and CDR2 is SMNVEV in the germline V gene (reference sequence). This CDR3 is built from 13 residues. The CDR3 DNA is TGTGCCAGCAGTTTGACGCATTCCTACGAGCAGTACTTC. Protein: CASSLTHSYEQYF.

The chain joins TRBV4-3 to TRBJ1-1, with D maybe TRBD1 (5 bases). The V gene's germline CDR1 is LGHNA and CDR2 YSLEER. This CDR3 is 14 amino acids long. The ends were cut back, 2 bases at V and 4 bases at J, with 11 bases in the middle. As DNA, the CDR3 is TGCGCCAGCAGCCAAACCCAGGGACGCACTGAAGCTTTCTTT. Translation: CASSQTQGRTEAFF.

The chain has TRBV19 and TRBJ1-4, with D possibly matching TRBD1 (5 bases). Germline CDR1 and CDR2: LNHDA and SQIVND (reference sequence). The CDR3 contains 14 residues. V was clipped by 3 bases and J by 5 bases, with 10 bases between them. CDR3 in amino acids: CASSIWGPNEKLFF. The CDR3 DNA reads as TGTGCCAGTAGTATCTGGGGCCCCAATGAAAAACTGTTTTTT. The variable domain in full, with the rest retrieved from reference TRBV19 and TRBJ1-4, is DGGITQSPKYLFRKEGQNVTLSCEQNLNHDAMYWYRQDPGQGLRLIYYSQIVNDFQKGDIAEGYSVSREKKESFPLTVTSAQKNPTAFYLCASSIWGPNEKLFFGSGTQLSVL.

This clone came up a few times. The same CDR3 is also encoded by other DNA sequences in this sample. This rearrangement joins TRBV7-9 to TRBJ1-3; D gene ambiguous. Between the trimmed V and J ends, which lost 1 base and 1 base, there was a span of 8 bases. In germline, CDR1 is SEHNR, CDR2 FQNEAQ (reference sequence). The CDR3 sequence is 15 residues long. Written as DNA, the CDR3 is TGTGCCAGCAGCTTAGTTTCGGGGTCTGGAAACACCATATATTTT. Translation: CASSLVSGSGNTIYF.

This clone was seen more than once but under ten times. The V and J genes are TRBV2 and TRBJ1-6; TRBD1 might be the D (6 bases). Per germline, CDR1 SNHLY and CDR2 FYNNEI. The V gene lost 7 bases and the J gene lost 9 bases, with 10 bases spanning the gap. This CDR3 is built from 12 residues. CDR3 sequence: CASMGAGSPLHF. The CDR3 DNA reads as TGTGCCAGCATGGGGGCGGGTTCACCCCTCCACTTT.

As for this clone: The same CDR3 also results from other DNA sequences found in this sample. The chain has TRBV18 and TRBJ1-5; D is unclear. Germline-derived CDR1 and CDR2 are KGHSH and LQKENI. The CDR3 is 12 residues long. Trimming removed 0 bases from V and 3 bases from J, with 0 bases in between. CDR3 bases: TGTGCCAGCTCACCACCCAATCAGCCCCAGCATTTT. Protein product: CASSPPNQPQHF.

V usage is TRBV27 and J usage is TRBJ1-6, with 7 bases aligning to TRBD1. With V trimmed by 3 bases and J by 3 bases, 11 bases remained unmatched. Per germline, CDR1 MNHEY and CDR2 SMNVEV (reference sequence). This CDR3 is 18 amino acids long. The DNA for the CDR3 is TGTGCCAGCAGTTTTTCGCCGGGGCGGACAGGCTATAATTCACCCCTCCACTTT. This codes for CASSFSPGRTGYNSPLHF.